The 25 T cell receptor beta chains below were found in one sample sequenced in a study of post-analysis software for immune sequencing data. Study-wide results and limits: Higher frequency in patients than in controls was seen for roughly five TRBV segments, with TRBV5-6, TRBV5-1 and TRBV20-1 among them.

Incorporated into the TCR beta cDNA libraries were unique molecular identifiers, which served to reduce PCR and sequencing biases. MiXCR, applied by TCRdb to the PCR reads, yields one record per CDR3 protein. The sample records roughly 800,000 distinct CDR3 sequences, around 45% being singletons. No antigen has been identified for these receptors. The material sequenced was blood. All receptors come from a girl aged 5 to 17 with multiple sclerosis.

This chain uses TRBV27 with TRBJ2-7, with D tentatively TRBD2 (5 bases). The CDR3 consists of 13 residues. V gave up 4 bases and J gave up 5 bases, with 12 bases separating them. Germline loops: CDR1 MNHEY, CDR2 SMNVEV (reference sequence). The CDR3 nucleotides read TGTGCCAGCAGTTGGACTGGGGTGGACGAGCAGTACTTC. This gives the protein CASSWTGVDEQYF.

The chain joins TRBV6-6 to TRBJ2-3, with D uncertain. Trimming took off 3 bases at V and 2 bases at J, with 9 bases between the two ends. The CDR3 sequence is 14 residues long. Germline assignment: CDR1 MNHNY and CDR2 SVGAGI (reference sequence). This CDR3 reads CASSYGQVTDTQYF. The DNA of the CDR3 is TGTGCCAGCAGTTATGGGCAGGTCACAGATACGCAGTATTTT.

The chain couples TRBV3-1 to TRBJ2-4; 7 nucleotides agree with TRBD2. V trimming: 0 bases; J trimming: 7 bases; junction bases outside the gene matches: 6. CDR1 and CDR2 (germline): LGHDT, YNNKEL (reference sequence). This CDR3 region has 15 residues. The CDR3 DNA is TGTGCCAGCAGCCAAGAGCCGGGAGGAGGGAACATTCAGTACTTC. Translated: CASSQEPGGGNIQYF.

This chain joins TRBV7-6 and TRBJ2-7, with a tentative D call TRBD2 (6 bases). The CDR3 runs to 13 residues. Germline lookup yields CDR1 SGHVS and CDR2 FNYEAQ. V gave up 2 bases and J gave up 6 bases, with 11 bases separating them. DNA of the CDR3: TGTGCCAGCAGCTTATGGGCCGGGGGCGAGCAGTACTTC. Translation: CASSLWAGGEQYF.

This clonotype was detected only once. Here the CDR3 reads CSARETGTGTYEQYF. In DNA form, the CDR3 reads TGCAGTGCTAGGGAGACCGGGACAGGGACCTACGAGCAGTACTTC. The chain carries TRBV20-1 and TRBJ2-7; TRBD1 matches at 9 bases. Trimming removed 3 bases from V and 2 bases from J; junction bases left unmatched: 8. Germline V lookup: CDR1 DFQATT, CDR2 SNEGSKA (reference sequence). This CDR3 has 15 amino acids.

The chain is built from TRBV10-3 and TRBJ2-7; 7 bases match TRBD1. The CDR3 has 12 residues. The germline gives CDR1 ENHRY, CDR2 SYGVKD. After removal of 10 bases from V and 5 bases from J, the junction contained 8 bases not matched to a gene. The CDR3 spells CATRGQSDEQYF. For the CDR3, the DNA is TGTGCCACCAGGGGACAGTCCGACGAGCAGTACTTC.

The V call is TRBV2, the J call TRBJ2-7; TRBD2 might be the D (6 bases). CDR1 SNHLY and CDR2 FYNNEI come from the germline V gene. Between the trimmed V and J ends, which lost 7 bases and 0 bases, there was a span of 16 bases. The CDR3 runs 15 residues. The CDR3 sequence is CASIPRRDFSYEQYF. DNA for the CDR3: TGTGCCAGCATCCCTCGGCGGGACTTCTCCTACGAGCAGTACTTC.

This chain links TRBV28 with TRBJ1-1; D not certain. The germline gives CDR1 MDHEN, CDR2 SYDVKM. CDR3 length: 19 amino acids. V dropped 3 bases and J dropped 1 base, with 24 bases sitting between them. DNA of the CDR3: TGTGCCAGCAGTTTGGTCGCGGGATCCACACTAACCGGGAACACTGAAGCTTTCTTT. This encodes CASSLVAGSTLTGNTEAFF.

This chain connects TRBV29-1 to TRBJ2-3, with TRBD1 matching 9 bases. This CDR3 comprises 16 residues. CDR1 SQVTM and CDR2 ANQGSEA come from the germline V gene. With 5 bases clipped from V and 0 bases from J, the junction kept 9 bases outside the gene matches. The chain's CDR3 is CSVSQTGGISTDTQYF. As DNA, the CDR3 is TGCAGCGTTTCCCAGACAGGGGGGATTAGCACAGATACGCAGTATTTT.

This clonotype came up once. This chain joins TRBV2 and TRBJ1-6; TRBD1 might be the D (6 bases). Germline values: CDR1 SNHLY, CDR2 FYNNEI. There are 14 residues in the CDR3. Trimming removed 7 bases at V and 9 bases at J, with 16 bases between. DNA for the CDR3: TGTGCCAGCAAGGTTGGGACACTCGCTTCACCCCTCCACTTT. Protein sequence: CASKVGTLASPLHF.

The gene calls are TRBV29-1 and TRBJ2-4; D gene uncertain. The DNA end favors TRBJ2-7, so the J call may be wrong. The germline gives CDR1 SQVTM, CDR2 ANQGSEA. CDR3 length: 11 amino acids. The CDR3 loop is CSVHEFYEQYF. As DNA, the CDR3 is TGCAGCGTTCACGAGTTCTACGAGCAGTACTTC.

This clonotype occurred a few times. This chain uses TRBV28 with TRBJ1-1; 8 nucleotides line up with TRBD1. CDR1 and CDR2 (germline): MDHEN, SYDVKM. The J segment lost 11 bases and the V segment lost 2 bases, leaving 4 bases of the junction unmatched. This CDR3 spans 12 amino acids. CDR3 sequence (DNA): TGTGCCAGCAGTTTACCGGGACAGGATGCTTTCTTT. Protein product: CASSLPGQDAFF.

J is TRBJ2-1 and V is TRBV5-1, with no clear D. The CDR3 is made up of 16 amino acids. Germline V gene lookup returns CDR1 SGHRS and CDR2 YFSETQ. V lost 0 bases to trimming and J lost 1 base, with 11 bases between them. CDR3 region: CASSLDDLPSYNEQFF. For the CDR3, the DNA is TGCGCCAGCAGCTTGGACGACCTTCCATCCTACAATGAGCAGTTCTTC. Complete variable domain (other parts from reference TRBV5-1 and TRBJ2-1): KAGVTQTPRYLIKTRGQQVTLSCSPISGHRSVSWYQQTPGQGLQFLFEYFSETQRNKGNFPGRFSGRQFSNSRSEMNVSTLELGDSALYLCASSLDDLPSYNEQFFGPGTRLTVL.

There are a few counts of this clonotype. The V and J genes are TRBV29-1 and TRBJ2-4; 9 positions agree with TRBD1. V shed 7 bases and J 0 bases; nucleotides not matched to a gene: 7. The CDR3 has 15 amino acids. Looked up from germline, CDR1 is SQVTM and CDR2 is ANQGSEA. The CDR3 reads CSAQGQGIAKNIQYF. The CDR3 coding sequence is TGCAGCGCACAGGGACAGGGAATAGCCAAAAACATTCAGTACTTC.

V is TRBV13 and J is TRBJ2-1; D gene ambiguous. Trimming cost V 2 bases and J 3 bases, with 11 bases left between them. The germline CDR1 and CDR2 sequences are PRHDT and FYEKMQ (reference sequence). This CDR3 spans 15 amino acids. CDR3 nucleotide sequence: TGTGCCAGCAGCTTAAGGGAATCCGGCTACAATGAGCAGTTCTTC. It specifies CASSLRESGYNEQFF. The full variable domain, rest sourced from reference TRBV13 and TRBJ2-1, is AAGVIQSPRHLIKEKRETATLKCYPIPRHDTVYWYQQGPGQDPQFLISFYEKMQSDKGSIPDRFSAQQFSDYHSELNMSSLELGDSALYFCASSLRESGYNEQFFGPGTRLTVL.

This clonotype came up many times. The gene calls are TRBV7-8 and TRBJ2-1, with TRBD2 identical over 9 bases. The CDR3 sequence is 16 residues long. Germline V gene sequence: CDR1 SGHVS, CDR2 FQNEAQ. V shed 7 bases, J shed 1 base, and the junction held 8 bases outside the gene matches. The CDR3 DNA is TGTGCCAGCACCTCGGTAGCGGGAGATTCCTACAATGAGCAGTTCTTC. Protein: CASTSVAGDSYNEQFF.

The rearrangement uses TRBV16 and TRBJ2-1; D is uncertain. Between the trimmed V and J ends, which lost 1 base and 4 bases, there was a span of 8 bases. The germline V gene has CDR1 KGHSY and CDR2 FQNENV. This CDR3 contains 14 residues. Written as DNA, the CDR3 is TGTGCCAGCAGCCAATACGAGCCTTACAATGAGCAGTTCTTC. Amino acid sequence: CASSQYEPYNEQFF.

In this sample, this clonotype turned up a few times. CDR3 amino acids: CATSSDRVAEAFF. CDR3 DNA sequence: TGTGCCACCAGCTCGGACAGGGTGGCTGAAGCTTTCTTT. The chain uses TRBV24-1 and TRBJ1-1; 8 bases line up with TRBD1. The J segment lost 6 bases and the V segment lost 7 bases, leaving 6 bases of the junction unmatched. CDR3 length equals 13 residues. Germline V CDR1 and CDR2: KGHDR, SFDVKD.

The chain employs TRBV7-9 and TRBJ2-1, with D tentatively TRBD1 or TRBD2 (6 bases each). V was trimmed by 0 bases and J by 2 bases, leaving 11 bases between them. This CDR3 contains 16 residues. Germline values: CDR1 SEHNR, CDR2 FQNEAQ (reference sequence). The CDR3 reads CASSLARGLTYNEQFF. The CDR3 region has the DNA TGTGCCAGCAGCTTAGCCAGGGGACTTACCTACAATGAGCAGTTCTTC.

This clonotype was seen a few times. This chain connects TRBV7-9 to TRBJ2-1, with 9 positions matching TRBD1. Looked up from germline, CDR1 is SEHNR and CDR2 is FQNEAQ (reference sequence). The junction had 9 bases not matched to a gene; V was cut back by 5 bases and J by 7 bases. The CDR3 is made up of 15 amino acids. The CDR3 here is CASSLTGQGRNEQFF. CDR3 bases: TGTGCCAGCAGCCTTACCGGACAGGGGAGGAATGAGCAGTTCTTC. The full variable domain, with the rest looked up from reference TRBV7-9 and TRBJ2-1, is DTGVSQNPRHKITKRGQNVTFRCDPISEHNRLYWYRQTLGQGPEFLTYFQNEAQLEKSRLLSDRFSAERPKGSFSTLEIQRTEQGDSAMYLCASSLTGQGRNEQFFGPGTRLTVL.

Comments on this clonotype: Germline is not matched at one junction end, which may reflect a read error. The chain carries TRBV5-5 and TRBJ2-7; 9 nucleotides line up with TRBD1. Germline V CDR1 and CDR2: SGHKS, YYEKEE (reference sequence). This CDR3 region has 15 residues. CDR3 bases: TGTGCCGGCAGCTTGGGACAGGGAAGCTCCTACGAGCAGTACTTC. Protein sequence: CAGSLGQGSSYEQYF. The complete variable domain, with remaining parts taken from reference TRBV5-5 and TRBJ2-7, reads DAGVTQSPTHLIKTRGQQVTLRCSPISGHKSVSWYQQVLGQGPQFIFQYYEKEERGRGNFPDRFSARQFPNYSSELNVNALLLGDSALYLCAGSLGQGSSYEQYFGPGTRLTVT.

The chain recombines TRBV4-3 with TRBJ2-4, with a tentative D call TRBD2 (6 bases). The end of the DNA aligns better with TRBJ2-7, so the J call may be wrong. The CDR3 sequence is 18 residues long. Germline assignment: CDR1 LGHNA and CDR2 YSLEER. This chain's CDR3 is CASSQDAPIAALTYEQYF. The CDR3 DNA reads as TGCGCCAGCAGCCAAGATGCCCCCATAGCGGCCCTGACCTACGAGCAGTACTTC.

This chain joins TRBV6-5 and TRBJ1-1; possible D gene TRBD1, 5 bases. V lost 6 bases to trimming and J lost 8 bases, with 13 bases between them. The germline V gene has CDR1 MNHEY and CDR2 SVGAGI. CDR3 length: 12 amino acids. CDR3 sequence reads: CASRELRGEAFF. CDR3 nucleotides: TGTGCCAGCAGGGAACTACGGGGGGAAGCTTTCTTT.

This clonotype was recorded a few times. V usage is TRBV20-1 and J usage is TRBJ2-7; D may be TRBD2 (6 bases). CDR3 length equals 15 residues. Deletions cut 1 base from V and 0 bases from J, with 13 bases between. The germline CDR1 and CDR2 sequences are DFQATT and SNEGSKA (reference sequence). CDR3 loop: CSARATPGVSYEQYF. CDR3 coding DNA: TGCAGTGCTAGAGCTACCCCGGGGGTCTCCTACGAGCAGTACTTC.

In regard to this clonotype: One junction end does not reproduce the germline sequence, and a read error may be involved. The chain couples TRBV29-1 to TRBJ2-7; D assignment may be TRBD1 or TRBD2 (6 bases each). The CDR3 totals 13 residues. Germline lookup yields CDR1 SQVTM and CDR2 ANQGSEA. The CDR3 DNA reads as TGCAGCGTCTACAGGGAGGTTGGCTACGAGCGGTACTTC. Encoded protein: CSVYREVGYERYF.